This T cell receptor beta chain is from a study of cytomegalovirus exposure and HLA in healthy donors. PCR employed 60 Vbeta and 13 Jbeta primers. Some clones are missing from TCRdb's copy, which holds only in-frame ones; the method was immunoSEQ multiplex PCR. The profile shows about 110,000 clones, about two thirds of them singletons. This clone appeared a few times. What it recognizes is unknown. Trimming removed 4 bases from V and 0 bases from J, with 8 bases in between. In germline, CDR1 is SGDLS, CDR2 YYNGEE. The CDR3 consists of 14 residues. General study findings and limits: The study flagged around 160 TCR beta chains as cytomegalovirus-associated. Being productive about 87% or about 30% of the time was typical of most TCR beta V segments in an earlier analysis.

The sequence derives from a female donor in good health and CMV-seronegative. J is TRBJ1-3 and V is TRBV9; D is uncertain. Source material: PBMCs. The CDR3 DNA reads as TGTGCCAGCAGCACAGACAACTCTGGAAACACCATATATTTT. Its translation is CASSTDNSGNTIYF.